This paragraph covers one T cell receptor (beta chain) sequence. The antigen it recognizes is unknown. Per-base quality was not reported, and no clone a single base away is much larger than it. The cohort comprised hundreds of healthy bone marrow donors. All cohort members were sampled while nominally healthy, although unrecorded immune exposures were likely present. The donor tested CMV seronegative and was one of the 352 seronegative cohort members. Each donor provided a peripheral blood sample, and peripheral blood mononuclear cells were used for TCR beta sequencing. The Qiagen DNeasy Blood Extraction Kit was used to extract genomic DNA from the blood cell samples. The CDR3 goes from the cysteine to the phenylalanine over 14 residues. This entry keeps only the CDR3 DNA: 42 bases, framed from base 1. V loses 3 bases, J loses 3 bases, and the germline ends lie 9 bases apart. Taken from the germline V gene, the CDR1 and CDR2 loops are SGHRS and YFSETQ.

The sample is drawn from a study of cytomegalovirus exposure and HLA in healthy donors (dated 2017 in TCRdb). Notes on the research overall: An earlier analysis of some 620 of the donors reported about 280 Gb of sequence data and 95 million to 130 million unique TCR beta sequences obtained from some 200 million T cells. Roughly 310 gigabases of sequencing data and tens of millions of unique TCR sequences were included in an early release covering 550 to 650 HLA-typed donors. Of the approximately 400 genotyped donors, 81% fell in the genetic ancestry cluster associated with self-reported Caucasian donors. The aim of the study was to test whether cataloging public T cell receptors could identify signatures of past pathogen exposure. The study profiled the T cell repertoires of 666 subjects by immunosequencing and related them to cytomegalovirus serostatus. In addition to the first cohort of about 650 subjects, a separate validation cohort of some 120 different subjects was used. To predict cytomegalovirus infection status, the study brought together high-throughput TCR immunosequencing, statistical association of individual TCRs with disease status, and machine learning. A later analysis re-analyzed previously published TCR beta repertoires from approximately 670 donors and added high-resolution HLA genotyping to study TCR occurrence patterns. The later analysis used no new phenotypic data to find candidate immune exposures, relying instead on TCR beta sequences and their occurrence across donors. An earlier analysis of 587 of the donors used high-throughput TCR beta sequencing to judge whether each TCR beta V gene segment behaved as functional or pseudogenic. Alongside the repertoire data, information on donor age, sex, ethnicity and CMV serostatus was compiled. In a later genetic analysis, genome-wide SNP genotypes for about 65% of the 666 donors were used, and that subset was treated as a discovery cohort. Every repertoire in the discovery cohort had been generated on one and the same sequencing platform. Both class I and class II loci were covered by HLA typing, at four-digit resolution. The number of typed donors differed by locus: about 629-640 for A, B, C, DRB1 and DQB1; approximately 530 for DQA1; around 610 for DPA1; and some 450 for DPB1. A handful of DR-DQ haplotypes were handled as single units for association and clustering because linkage in the cohort was strong. Among some 410 genotyped donors of the cohort, an average of about 240,000 unique TCR beta nucleotide sequences were sequenced per donor, roughly 20% of them non-productive.

Libraries came from the immunoSEQ multiplex PCR assay. For the multiplex PCR, a mixture combining 60 forward primers for TCR Vbeta segments and 13 reverse primers for TCR Jbeta segments was used. The CDR3 region of rearranged TCR beta genes was amplified from genomic DNA by a multiplex PCR assay. On the Illumina HiSeq System, the amplified TCR beta libraries were sequenced as 87-base-pair reads. Per the source publication's procedure: A later analysis counted 75 million to 100 million unique TCR beta chains across the 670 or so repertoires, and about 10 million of these chains were shared by at least two donors. To remove PCR and sequencing errors, raw reads were error-corrected and collapsed into unique sequences using a nearest-neighbor algorithm that merged closely related sequences. Alignment of CDR3 sequences to IMGT reference sequences was used to assign V, D and J gene segments. For a sequence to be retained, a match of at least six nucleotides to both a V gene segment and a J gene segment was required. Rearrangements were called productive when the CDR3 lacked stop codons and stayed in frame with V and J; all others were non-productive. Following IMGT convention, CDR3 was defined as the stretch from the second conserved V-encoded cysteine up to the conserved J-encoded phenylalanine. The earlier analysis of a few hundred of the donors excluded sequences that lacked an unambiguous match to a single V gene segment. An earlier analysis of over 450 of the donors classified V segments as functional when productive rearrangements were above 56.7% and as segregating when the standard deviation between donors was above 5%. A statistical classification framework was developed to diagnose cytomegalovirus status using the catalog of TCR beta chain sequences. V and J gene assignment, in a later analysis, came from comparing TCR nucleotide sequences with IMGT/GENE-DB human TR gene sequences. Using the TCRdist pipeline, a later analysis assigned CDR3 sequences along with most-parsimonious VDJ recombination scenarios. In a later analysis, each TCR beta chain was defined by its CDR3 amino acid sequence together with its V-gene family, and reads without a unique V-gene family were excluded. As a way to deal with suspected cross-contamination and a sequencing artifact, a later analysis dropped hundreds of nucleotide sequences that were highly shared and had low generation probability. In a later analysis, a clonal expansion index for each public chain was calculated from normalized within-repertoire ranks of inferred template counts. A later analysis computed generation probabilities with a VDJ recombination model fitted to out-of-frame rearrangements, and checked the results against IGoR. A later analysis scored TCR-TCR, TCR-HLA and TCR-CMV co-occurrence with hypergeometric tests, applying a repertoire-size bias correction to TCR pairs. False discovery rates were estimated in a later analysis by permuting HLA or CMV assignments 20 times. In a later analysis, co-occurring TCRs were grouped with DBSCAN, and TCRdist sequence similarity was added when clustering was performed within HLA-allele-positive subsets. For co-occurrence clustering, repertoires with fewer than 30,000 or more than 120,000 public chains were excluded, along with about five repertoires with anomalous nucleotide sharing. Sourced from immuneACCESS, this table was stored by TCRdb with only in-frame sequences that have V and J called. A share of the clones is absent; for the studies checked, an unresolved V gene accounts for under half, and the remainder has no known explanation. Clone size and the V and J calls come from that table; the DNA yielded D and trimming. The sample table shows under 200,000 clones, and approximately 78% are seen once. The biggest ten clones account for under 2% of the sample.

Study-wide conclusions, independent of this receptor: For the cohort, immune exposure information was limited to CMV serostatus. A later analysis found that most CMV-associated TCR beta chains appeared HLA-restricted, with HLA associations seemingly driven largely by CMV exposure. In an earlier analysis of roughly 500 of the donors, most TCR beta V segments appeared in productive rearrangements about 87% or about 30% of the time, broadly matching IMGT annotations. The sequencing pipeline was judged likely to have produced a cluster of highly shared sequence variants as a technical artifact. Only TCR beta chains were sequenced in this cohort, and the absence of alpha or paired-chain data limited detectable features. A later genetic analysis reported fewer N-insertions in productive TCRs among donors in an Asian-associated ancestry cluster than the roughly 620-donor mean. HLA typing was unavailable for some donors at each locus, so association tests used only the typed subset. In a later analysis, several top co-occurrence clusters were reported to appear linked to parvovirus B19, influenza, CMV and Epstein-Barr virus. In a later analysis, HLA-associated TCR beta chains were found to be more clonally expanded and to have lower generation probabilities than equally common non-associated chains. Most TCR sequences were seen in very few donors, while some public TCRs were found in many individuals. Strong co-occurrence of HLA alleles, especially DR and DQ, made assigning TCR associations to individual alleles difficult. The study gave a list of around 170 TCR beta chains associated with cytomegalovirus. The presence/absence analyses assumed that sequencing depth was roughly uniform across donors, and that assumption may not be true. The classifier was reported to diagnose cytomegalovirus status with high specificity and sensitivity in both the original cohort and the validation cohort. It was suggested by the authors that the approach could potentially be generalized to other disease states and immunological phenotypes. A further reported finding was that TCR beta sequences accurately predicted the HLA-A and HLA-B alleles for most subjects in the first cohort. In a later analysis, some 18,000 TCR beta sequences were associated with specific HLA alleles at a false discovery rate of 0.05. The 87-base-pair reads could not distinguish some IMGT-functional V segments, including TRBV6-2 and TRBV6-3, so those segments were excluded. About 15 rarely observed V segments, including chromosome 9 orphons, were excluded from the earlier analysis of approximately 500 of the donors because counts were too low. Three of the identified cytomegalovirus-associated TCR beta chains were confirmed in vitro to be specific for cytomegalovirus antigens. Linkage disequilibrium might explain the correlated functional status among segregating V segments, but an unknown experimental factor could not be ruled out. In a later analysis, TCR association rates were found to vary across HLA loci, with the most associated TCRs seen for DRB1 alleles and the fewest for HLA-C alleles. A later genetic analysis associated a missense DCLRE1C variant with V-gene and J-gene trimming of TCR beta chains, and an independent cohort replicated the association.

The chain couples TRBV5-1 to TRBJ2-2, with the identity of the D gene unclear. The origin of this receptor is a woman between 18 and 30 years old in good health and CMV-seronegative. Sequencing input: PBMCs. The CDR3 region reads CASSSRRDTGELFF. The bases read TGCGCCAGCAGCTCCCGACGGGACACCGGGGAGCTGTTTTTT.